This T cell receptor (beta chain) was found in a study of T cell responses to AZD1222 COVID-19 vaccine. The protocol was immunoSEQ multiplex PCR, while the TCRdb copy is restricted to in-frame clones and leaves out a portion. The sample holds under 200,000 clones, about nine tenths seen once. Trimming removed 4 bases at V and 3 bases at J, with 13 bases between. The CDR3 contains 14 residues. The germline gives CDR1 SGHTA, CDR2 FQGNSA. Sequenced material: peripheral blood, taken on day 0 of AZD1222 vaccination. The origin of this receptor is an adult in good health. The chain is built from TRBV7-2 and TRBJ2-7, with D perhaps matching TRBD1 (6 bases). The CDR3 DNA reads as TGTGCCAGCAGCTCTCCGGGACAACGCTACGAGCAGTACTTC. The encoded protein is CASSSPGQRYEQYF.